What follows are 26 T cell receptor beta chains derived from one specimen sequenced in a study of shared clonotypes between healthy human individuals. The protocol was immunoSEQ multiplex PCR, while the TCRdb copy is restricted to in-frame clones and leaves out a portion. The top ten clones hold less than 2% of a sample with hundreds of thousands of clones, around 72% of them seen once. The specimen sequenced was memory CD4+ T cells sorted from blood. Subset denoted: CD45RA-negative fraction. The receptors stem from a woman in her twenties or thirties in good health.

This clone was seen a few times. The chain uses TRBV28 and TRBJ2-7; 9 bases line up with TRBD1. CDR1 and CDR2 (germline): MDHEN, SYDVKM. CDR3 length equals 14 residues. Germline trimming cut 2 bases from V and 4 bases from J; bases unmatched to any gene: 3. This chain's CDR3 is CASSLRTGVYEQYF. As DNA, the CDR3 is TGTGCCAGCAGTTTACGGACAGGGGTATACGAGCAGTACTTC.

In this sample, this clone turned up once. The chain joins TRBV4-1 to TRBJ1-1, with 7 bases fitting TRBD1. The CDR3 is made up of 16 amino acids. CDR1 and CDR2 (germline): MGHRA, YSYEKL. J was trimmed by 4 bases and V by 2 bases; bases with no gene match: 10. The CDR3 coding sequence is TGCGCCAGCAGCCAACCCAACAGGGGCTCGGGCACTGAAGCTTTCTTT. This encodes CASSQPNRGSGTEAFF.

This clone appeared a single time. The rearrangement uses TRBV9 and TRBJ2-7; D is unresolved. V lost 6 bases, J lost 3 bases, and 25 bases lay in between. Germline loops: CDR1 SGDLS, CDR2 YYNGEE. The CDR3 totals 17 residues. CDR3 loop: CASNPICTVVWFYEQYF. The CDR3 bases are TGTGCCAGCAACCCCATCTGTACCGTCGTTTGGTTCTACGAGCAGTACTTC.

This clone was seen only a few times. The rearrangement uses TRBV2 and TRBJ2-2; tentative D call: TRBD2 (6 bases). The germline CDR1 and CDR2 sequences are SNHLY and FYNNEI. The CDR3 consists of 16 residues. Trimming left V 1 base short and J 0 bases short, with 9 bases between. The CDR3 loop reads CASSEVAGPNTGELFF. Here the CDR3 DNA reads TGTGCCAGCAGTGAAGTGGCGGGGCCGAACACCGGGGAGCTGTTTTTT.

Written as DNA, the CDR3 is TGTGCCACCGGGCGGGAGGGCGATGAGCAGTTCTTC. Its protein product is CATGREGDEQFF. The chain couples TRBV7-9 to TRBJ2-1, with 9 bases lining up with TRBD2. Trimming at V came to 10 bases and at J to 8 bases, leaving 6 bases not matched to a gene. Germline-derived CDR1 and CDR2 are SEHNR and FQNEAQ (reference sequence). The CDR3 has 12 amino acids.

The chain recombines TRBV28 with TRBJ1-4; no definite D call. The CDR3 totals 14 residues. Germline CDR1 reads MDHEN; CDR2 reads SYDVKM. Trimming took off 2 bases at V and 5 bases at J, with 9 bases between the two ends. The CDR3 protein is CASSLSRRNEKLFF. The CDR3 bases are TGTGCCAGCAGTTTAAGCCGGAGGAATGAAAAACTGTTTTTT.

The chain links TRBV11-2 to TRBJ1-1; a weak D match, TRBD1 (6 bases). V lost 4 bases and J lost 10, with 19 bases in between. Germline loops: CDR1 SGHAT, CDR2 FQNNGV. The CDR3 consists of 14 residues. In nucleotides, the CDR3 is TGTGCCAGCAGCTCTCAGCCCGGGGGCGCGCTAGCTTTCTTT. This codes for CASSSQPGGALAFF.

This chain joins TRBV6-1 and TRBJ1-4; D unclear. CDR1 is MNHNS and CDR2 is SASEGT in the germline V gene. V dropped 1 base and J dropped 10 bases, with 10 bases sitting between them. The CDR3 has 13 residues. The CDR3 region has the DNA TGTGCCAGCAGTGAAGTAAGGGTCGGAAAACTGTTTTTT. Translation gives CASSEVRVGKLFF.

CDR3 DNA: TGTGCCAGCAGCACGGACAGGGGGCAGTATGGCTACACCTTC. Translated, it gives CASSTDRGQYGYTF. V is TRBV5-4 and J is TRBJ1-2; the match to TRBD1 covers 11 bases. The CDR3 runs to 14 residues. Germline V gene sequence: CDR1 SGHNT, CDR2 YYREEE (reference sequence). V gave up 4 bases and J gave up 5 bases; unmatched junction bases: 4.

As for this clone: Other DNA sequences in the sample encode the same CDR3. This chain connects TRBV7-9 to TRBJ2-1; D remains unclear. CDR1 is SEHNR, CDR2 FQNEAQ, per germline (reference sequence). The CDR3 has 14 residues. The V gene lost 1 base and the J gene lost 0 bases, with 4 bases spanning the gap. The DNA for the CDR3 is TGTGCCAGCAGCTTAGTAGTCTCCTACAATGAGCAGTTCTTC. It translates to CASSLVVSYNEQFF.

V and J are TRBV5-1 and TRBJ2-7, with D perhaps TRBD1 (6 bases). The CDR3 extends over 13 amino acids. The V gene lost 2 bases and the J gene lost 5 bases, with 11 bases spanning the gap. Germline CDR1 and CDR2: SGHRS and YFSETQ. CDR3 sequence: CASSLTGLDEQYF. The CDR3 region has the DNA TGCGCCAGCAGCTTAACAGGGTTGGACGAGCAGTACTTC.

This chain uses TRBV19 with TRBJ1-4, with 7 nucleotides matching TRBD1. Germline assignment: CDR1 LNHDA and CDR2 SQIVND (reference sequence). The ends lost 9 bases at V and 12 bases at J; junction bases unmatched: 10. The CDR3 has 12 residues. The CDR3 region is CASGDSRKELFF. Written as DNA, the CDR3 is TGTGCCAGCGGGGACAGTCGAAAGGAACTGTTTTTT.

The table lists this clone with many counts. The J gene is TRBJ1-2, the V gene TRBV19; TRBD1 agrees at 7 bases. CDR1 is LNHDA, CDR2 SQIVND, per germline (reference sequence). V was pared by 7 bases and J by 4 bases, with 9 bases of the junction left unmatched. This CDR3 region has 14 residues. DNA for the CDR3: TGTGCCAGTATGCAGGGGGGGCTCGGCTATGGCTACACCTTC. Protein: CASMQGGLGYGYTF. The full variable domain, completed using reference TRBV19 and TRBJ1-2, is DGGITQSPKYLFRKEGQNVTLSCEQNLNHDAMYWYRQDPGQGLRLIYYSQIVNDFQKGDIAEGYSVSREKKESFPLTVTSAQKNPTAFYLCASMQGGLGYGYTFGSGTRLTVV.

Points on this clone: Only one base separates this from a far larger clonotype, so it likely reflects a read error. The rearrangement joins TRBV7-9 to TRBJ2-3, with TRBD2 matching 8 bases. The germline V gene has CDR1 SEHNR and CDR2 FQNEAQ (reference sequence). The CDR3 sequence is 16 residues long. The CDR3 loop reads CASSLGSGGDTDMQYF. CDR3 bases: TGTGCCAGCAGCTTAGGCTCGGGAGGGGACACAGATATGCAGTATTTT.

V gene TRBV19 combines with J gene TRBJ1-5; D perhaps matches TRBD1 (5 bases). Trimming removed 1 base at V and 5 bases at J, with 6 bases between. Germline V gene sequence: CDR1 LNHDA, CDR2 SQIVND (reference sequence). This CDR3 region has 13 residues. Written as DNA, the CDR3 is TGTGCCAGTAGTATAGGAGGGGATCAGCCCCAGCATTTT. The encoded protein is CASSIGGDQPQHF.

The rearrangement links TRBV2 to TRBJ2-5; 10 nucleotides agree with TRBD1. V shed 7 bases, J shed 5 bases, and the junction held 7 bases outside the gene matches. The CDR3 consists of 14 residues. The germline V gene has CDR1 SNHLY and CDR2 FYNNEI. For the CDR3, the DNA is TGTGCCAGCAAAACCGGGACAGGGGATGAGACCCAGTACTTC. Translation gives CASKTGTGDETQYF.

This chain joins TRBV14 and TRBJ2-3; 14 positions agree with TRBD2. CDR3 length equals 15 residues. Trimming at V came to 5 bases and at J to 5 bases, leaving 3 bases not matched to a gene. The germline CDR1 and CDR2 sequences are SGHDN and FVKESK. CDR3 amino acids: CASSGLAGGQDTQYF. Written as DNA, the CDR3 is TGTGCCAGCAGCGGACTAGCGGGAGGCCAAGATACGCAGTATTTT.

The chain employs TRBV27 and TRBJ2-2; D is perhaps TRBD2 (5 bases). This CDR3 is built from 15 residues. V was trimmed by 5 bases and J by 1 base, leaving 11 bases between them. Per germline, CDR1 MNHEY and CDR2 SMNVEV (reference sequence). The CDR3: CASSLTAGNTGELFF. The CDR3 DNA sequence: TGTGCCAGCAGTCTAACGGCGGGGAACACCGGGGAGCTGTTTTTT.

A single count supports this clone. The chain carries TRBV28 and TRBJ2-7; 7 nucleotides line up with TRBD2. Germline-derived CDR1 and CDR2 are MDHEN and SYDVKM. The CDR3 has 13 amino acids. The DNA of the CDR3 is TGTGCATCGGGGACTACCAAAAACTACGAGCAGTACTTC. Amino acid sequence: CASGTTKNYEQYF. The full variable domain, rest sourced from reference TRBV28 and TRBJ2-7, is DVKVTQSSRYLVKRTGEKVFLECVQDMDHENMFWYRQDPGLGLRLIYFSYDVKMKEKGDIPEGYSVSREKKERFSLILESASTNQTSMYLCASGTTKNYEQYFGPGTRLTVT.

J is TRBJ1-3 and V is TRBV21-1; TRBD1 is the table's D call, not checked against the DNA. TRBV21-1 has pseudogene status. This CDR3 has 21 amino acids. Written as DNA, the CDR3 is TGTGCCAGCAGGACCCTACTACTAGGACAGGGGGCGCATTCTAGGGGAAACACCATATATTTT. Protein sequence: CASRTLLLGQGAHSRGNTIYF.

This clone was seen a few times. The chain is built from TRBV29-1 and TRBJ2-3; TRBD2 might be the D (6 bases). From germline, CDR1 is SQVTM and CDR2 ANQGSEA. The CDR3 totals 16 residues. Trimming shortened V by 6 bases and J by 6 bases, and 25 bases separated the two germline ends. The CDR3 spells CSVGGSPQRTRDTQYF. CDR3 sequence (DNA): TGCAGCGTGGGGGGATCCCCGCAGCGGACCAGGGATACGCAGTATTTT.

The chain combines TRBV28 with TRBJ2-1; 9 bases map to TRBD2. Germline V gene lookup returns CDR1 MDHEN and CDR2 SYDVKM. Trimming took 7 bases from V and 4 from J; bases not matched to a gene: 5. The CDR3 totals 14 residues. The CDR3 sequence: CASKAGGGYNEQFF. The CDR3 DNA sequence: TGTGCCAGCAAAGCGGGAGGTGGGTACAATGAGCAGTTCTTC.

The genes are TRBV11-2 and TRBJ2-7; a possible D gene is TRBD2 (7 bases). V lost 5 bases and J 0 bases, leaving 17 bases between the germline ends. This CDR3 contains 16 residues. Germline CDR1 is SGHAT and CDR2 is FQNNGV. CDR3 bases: TGTGCCAGCAGCCCCGGGTTAGGGGGGGGCTCCTACGAGCAGTACTTC. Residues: CASSPGLGGGSYEQYF.

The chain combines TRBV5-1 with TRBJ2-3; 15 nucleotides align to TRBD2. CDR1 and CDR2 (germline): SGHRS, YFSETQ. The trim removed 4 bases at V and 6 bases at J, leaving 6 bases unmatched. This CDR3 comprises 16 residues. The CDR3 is CASSLLGTSGRDTQYF. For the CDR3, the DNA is TGCGCCAGCAGCCTCCTGGGGACTAGCGGGAGGGATACGCAGTATTTT.

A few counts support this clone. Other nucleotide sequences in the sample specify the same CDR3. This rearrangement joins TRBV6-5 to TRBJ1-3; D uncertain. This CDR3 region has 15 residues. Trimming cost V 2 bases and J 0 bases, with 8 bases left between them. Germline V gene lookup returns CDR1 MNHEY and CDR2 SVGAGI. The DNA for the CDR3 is TGTGCCAGCAGTTACACGGGGAGCTCTGGAAACACCATATATTTT. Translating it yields CASSYTGSSGNTIYF.

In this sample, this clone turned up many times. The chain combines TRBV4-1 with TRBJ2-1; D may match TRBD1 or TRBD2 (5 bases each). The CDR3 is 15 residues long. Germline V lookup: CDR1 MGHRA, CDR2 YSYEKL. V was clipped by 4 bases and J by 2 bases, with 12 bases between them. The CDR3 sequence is CASSLGWGTYNEQFF. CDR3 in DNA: TGCGCCAGCAGCCTGGGGTGGGGGACCTACAATGAGCAGTTCTTC.